The rows below give T cell receptor beta chains drawn from one sample of a study of response to subunit inactivated influenza vaccine. TCRdb itself ran the RT-PCR reads through MiXCR, one entry per CDR3 protein. The data show a few hundred thousand distinct CDR3 sequences, 14% seen once. The sequenced sample was PBMCs from blood, obtained 11 to 12 days after vaccination. These receptors all stem from a man in his forties or fifties who received an inactivated influenza vaccine. CDR3s include the opening cysteine and the closing phenylalanine or tryptophan. The D gene is left open where the match is weak. Not every row has a clone size; where given, it reads once, few, many or a size class.

>TRBJ2-1|TRBD2|.|TRBV12-3/TRBV12-4
CASSRFTSGAYNEQFF
TGTGCCAGCAGTAGATTCACTAGCGGGGCATACAATGAGCAGTTCTTC
>TRBJ2-7|TRBD1|.|TRBV20-1
CSARRDSNSYEQYF
TGCAGTGCTAGACGGGACAGCAACTCCTACGAGCAGTACTTC
>TRBJ2-7|TRBD2|.|TRBV5-6
CASQLAGPSYEQYF
TGTGCCAGCCAACTAGCGGGGCCGTCCTACGAGCAGTACTTC
>TRBJ1-1|.|.|TRBV19
CASSNQGAEAFF
TGTGCCAGTAGTAACCAGGGCGCTGAAGCTTTCTTT
>TRBJ2-7|.|.|TRBV5-1
CASRFDSSEQYF
TGCGCCAGCAGATTTGACAGTTCCGAGCAGTACTTC
>TRBJ1-5|.|many|TRBV21-1
CASSNRSGGCNQPQHF
TGTGCCAGCAGCAATAGGAGCGGGGGTTGCAATCAGCCCCAGCATTTT
>TRBJ1-5|.|.|TRBV5-1
CASSSEGVEGQPQHF
TGCGCCAGCAGCTCGGAGGGGGTAGAGGGTCAGCCCCAGCATTTT
>TRBJ2-6|.|.|TRBV28
CATGTVNSGANVLTF
TGTGCGACCGGGACCGTCAACTCTGGGGCCAACGTCCTGACTTTC
>TRBJ1-2|.|few|TRBV2
CASSRTSRFLYGYTF
TGTGCCAGCAGCAGGACTTCGAGATTCCTCTATGGCTACACCTTC
>TRBJ1-2|.|few|TRBV6-4
CASSESGTANYGYTF
TGTGCCAGCAGTGAGTCCGGGACCGCTAACTATGGCTACACCTTC
>TRBJ2-1|.|.|TRBV7-2
CASTLVGPVGYNEQFF
TGTGCCAGCACCTTAGTCGGCCCCGTGGGCTACAATGAGCAGTTCTTC
>TRBJ1-1|.|.|TRBV20-1
CSASRTANTEAFF
TGCAGTGCGAGCCGGACGGCGAACACTGAAGCTTTCTTT
>TRBJ2-3|TRBD2|.|TRBV4-2
CASSSHPLAGGSTDMQYF
TGTGCCAGCAGTTCACACCCTCTAGCGGGCGGCAGCACAGATATGCAGTATTTT
>TRBJ2-7|.|.|TRBV28
CASSSAGLSSYEQYF
TGTGCCAGCAGCTCCGCGGGACTCAGCTCCTACGAGCAGTACTTC
>TRBJ2-1|TRBD2|few|TRBV20-1
CSARLAGVNEQFF
TGCAGTGCTAGACTAGCGGGAGTCAATGAGCAGTTCTTC
>TRBJ1-1|.|.|TRBV19
CASSIRVENTEAFF
TGTGCCAGTAGTATTAGAGTAGAGAACACTGAAGCTTTCTTT
>TRBJ2-7|TRBD2|.|TRBV30
CAWRLAGYHEQYF
TGTGCCTGGAGACTAGCGGGATACCACGAGCAGTACTTC
>TRBJ2-4|.|few|TRBV24-1
CATSAPRGGKNIQYF
TGTGCCACCAGTGCCCCTCGGGGAGGCAAAAACATTCAGTACTTC
>TRBJ1-5|TRBD1|many|TRBV20-1
CSASRGSNQPQHF
TGCAGTGCGAGCAGGGGGTCCAATCAGCCCCAGCATTTT
>TRBJ2-7|.|.|TRBV6-2/TRBV6-3
CASSSPSAEQYF
TGTGCCAGCAGCTCCCCCTCAGCCGAGCAGTACTTC
>TRBJ2-7|TRBD2|.|TRBV19
CASGTSGHSYEQYF
TGTGCCAGTGGGACTAGCGGACACTCCTACGAGCAGTACTTC
>TRBJ2-7|TRBD1|.|TRBV11-1
CASEGQGKDEQYF
TGTGCCAGCGAAGGACAGGGAAAGGATGAGCAGTACTTC
>TRBJ2-7|.|many|TRBV5-6
CASSLALGSDEQYF
TGTGCCAGCAGCTTGGCCTTGGGCAGCGACGAGCAGTACTTC
>TRBJ2-7|.|.|TRBV29-1
CSVESQVYEQYF
TGCAGCGTTGAGAGCCAAGTCTACGAGCAGTACTTC
>TRBJ1-4|.|many|TRBV29-1
CSVASNINEKLFF
TGCAGCGTTGCCAGTAACATTAATGAAAAACTGTTTTTT
>TRBJ1-3|.|few|TRBV3-1
CASSLQGAPGNTIYF
TGTGCCAGCAGCCTTCAAGGAGCCCCTGGAAACACCATATATTTT
>TRBJ1-3|.|few|TRBV12-3/TRBV12-4
CASSLRDGSGNTIYF
TGTGCCAGCAGTTTGCGAGATGGCTCTGGAAACACCATATATTTT
>TRBJ2-5|.|few|TRBV5-1
CASKIEGWYQETQYF
TGCGCCAGCAAGATCGAGGGGTGGTACCAAGAGACCCAGTACTTC
>TRBJ2-1|TRBD1|.|TRBV9
CASSVDRDISSYNEQFF
TGTGCCAGCAGCGTCGACAGGGACATTAGCTCCTACAATGAGCAGTTCTTC
>TRBJ2-7|.|.|TRBV7-9
CASSFFPGGSYEQYF
TGTGCCAGCAGCTTCTTTCCCGGGGGCTCCTACGAGCAGTACTTC
>TRBJ2-5|.|few|TRBV5-1
CASSFEAVRGTQYF
TGCGCCAGCAGCTTTGAGGCAGTCCGAGGGACCCAGTACTTC
>TRBJ2-3|.|few|TRBV7-2
CASSSGTPKPQYF
TGTGCCAGCAGCTCTGGGACTCCAAAGCCGCAGTATTTT
>TRBJ1-5|.|few|TRBV5-1
CASSLNLEQPQHF
TGCGCCAGCAGCTTGAATTTAGAGCAGCCCCAGCATTTT
>TRBJ2-1|.|.|TRBV20-1
CSATRTANYNEQFF
TGCAGTGCGACTCGGACAGCAAATTACAATGAGCAGTTCTTC
>TRBJ2-7|TRBD1|.|TRBV7-2
CASSEPGQNYEQYF
TGTGCCAGCAGCGAACCGGGACAGAATTACGAGCAGTACTTC
>TRBJ2-1|TRBD1|few|TRBV24-1
CATSDPRTGGNNEQFF
TGTGCCACCAGTGATCCCCGGACAGGGGGGAACAATGAGCAGTTCTTC
>TRBJ1-3|TRBD1|.|TRBV10-3
CAISRIGTGAGNTIYF
TGTGCCATCAGTCGCATTGGGACAGGGGCTGGAAACACCATATATTTT
>TRBJ1-2|.|few|TRBV5-1
CASSGQAPSYGYTF
TGCGCCAGCAGTGGTCAGGCGCCTTCCTATGGCTACACCTTC
>TRBJ2-7|.|few|TRBV29-1
CSVVDSSYEQYF
TGCAGCGTTGTGGACAGCTCCTACGAGCAGTACTTC
>TRBJ2-7|.|few|TRBV7-9
CASQPGQSSYEQYF
TGTGCCAGCCAACCGGGACAAAGCTCCTACGAGCAGTACTTC
>TRBJ2-7|.|.|TRBV6-5
CASSFGGTGNYEQYF
TGTGCCAGCAGTTTCGGCGGGACTGGAAACTACGAGCAGTACTTC
>TRBJ2-1|TRBD2|.|TRBV7-2
CASSGPGGPPNEQFF
TGTGCCAGCAGCGGCCCGGGGGGGCCTCCCAATGAGCAGTTCTTC
>TRBJ2-1|TRBD2|many|TRBV28
CASSLLSRGAFNEQFF
TGTGCCAGCAGTTTGTTATCGCGGGGGGCGTTCAATGAGCAGTTCTTC
>TRBJ2-3|.|.|TRBV6-4
CASRHMRGQFTDTQYF
TGTGCCAGCAGGCATATGAGAGGACAGTTCACAGATACGCAGTATTTT
>TRBJ2-6|.|many|TRBV12-3/TRBV12-4
CASLSSGANVLTF
TGTGCCAGTCTAAGCTCTGGGGCCAACGTCCTGACTTTC
>TRBJ2-2|.|.|TRBV20-1
CSVRSSMNTGELFF
TGCAGTGTAAGATCCAGTATGAACACCGGGGAGCTGTTTTTT
>TRBJ2-5|.|few|TRBV20-1
CSATLRPQETQYF
TGCAGTGCAACCCTACGGCCCCAAGAGACCCAGTACTTC
>TRBJ2-7|TRBD2|.|TRBV7-2
CASSPQGLASNEQYF
TGTGCCAGCAGCCCACAGGGACTAGCGAGCAACGAGCAGTACTTC
>TRBJ2-5|TRBD1|few|TRBV18
CASSPRDRFQETQYF
TGTGCCAGCTCACCACGGGACAGGTTCCAAGAGACCCAGTACTTC
>TRBJ1-5|.|.|TRBV9
CASSRGNSNQPQHF
TGTGCCAGCAGCAGGGGAAATAGCAATCAGCCCCAGCATTTT